This passage covers 15 T cell receptor beta chains from one sample sequenced in a study of shared clonotypes between healthy human individuals. Profiled with immunoSEQ multiplex PCR; TCRdb holds only in-frame clones, not every one. This table has around 550,000 clones, approximately 95% appearing once. CD45RO negativity and positive selection for CCR7 defined naive CD8 cells, a population that excluded terminally differentiated effector memory CD45RA+ cells. The sample consisted of naive CD8+ T cells sorted from blood. These receptors were taken from a woman in her 30s in good health.

This clone has a handful of counts. The chain links TRBV25-1 to TRBJ1-2, with D unclear. This CDR3 has 13 amino acids. Deletions cut 3 bases from V and 7 bases from J, with 12 bases between. The V gene's germline CDR1 is MGHDK and CDR2 SYGVNS. The CDR3 here is CASSDSGIGGYTF. The CDR3, as DNA: TGTGCCAGCAGTGATTCCGGTATCGGTGGCTACACCTTC.

The chain joins TRBV7-9 to TRBJ2-7; weak D call: TRBD1 (6 bases). V lost 3 bases, J lost 6 bases, and 15 bases lay in between. CDR1 is SEHNR and CDR2 is FQNEAQ in the germline V gene (reference sequence). CDR3 length: 14 amino acids. In DNA form, the CDR3 reads TGTGCCAGCAGCTTTGGCCAGGGGAGCCTCGAGCAGTACTTC. As protein: CASSFGQGSLEQYF.

This clone was picked up one time. This chain links TRBV5-6 with TRBJ1-2; D gene unclear. V was pared by 0 bases and J by 0 bases, with 12 bases between. Germline V gene data show CDR1 as SGHDT and CDR2 as YYEEEE. CDR3 size: 16 residues. The CDR3 here is CASSLVKVWPNYGYTF. As DNA, the CDR3 is TGTGCCAGCAGCTTGGTCAAGGTTTGGCCTAACTATGGCTACACCTTC.

V is TRBV25-1 and J is TRBJ1-3; no definite D call. Trimming shortened V by 2 bases and J by 8 bases, and 13 bases separated the two germline ends. Germline values: CDR1 MGHDK, CDR2 SYGVNS. The CDR3 is 14 residues long. This CDR3 reads CASSEAIFTDTIYF. CDR3 coding DNA: TGTGCCAGCAGTGAAGCCATCTTCACGGACACCATATATTTT.

This clone occurred a few times. The V call is TRBV13, the J call TRBJ1-5, with D possibly TRBD1 on 6 matching bases. Trimming took off 5 bases at V and 9 bases at J, with 17 bases between the two ends. Germline values: CDR1 PRHDT, CDR2 FYEKMQ (reference sequence). The CDR3 is 14 residues long. The CDR3 nucleotides are TGTGCCAGCAGCCTCCTGGGGGGGGCCGGGCCCCAGCATTTT. Translation: CASSLLGGAGPQHF.

The CDR3 region has the DNA TGTGCCAGCAGTGACCGGCGAGGGGCCGGGGAGCTGTTTTTT. This translates into CASSDRRGAGELFF. The chain has TRBV28 and TRBJ2-2, with D perhaps matching TRBD1 or TRBD2 (5 bases each). CDR1 and CDR2 (germline): MDHEN, SYDVKM. The V and J ends lost 5 bases and 6 bases respectively, with 13 bases between them. The CDR3 consists of 14 residues.

The chain recombines TRBV4-2 with TRBJ2-7; unclear D gene. Germline CDR1 reads LGHNA; CDR2 reads YNFKEQ. CDR3 length equals 14 residues. V lost 4 bases to trimming and J lost 6 bases, with 16 bases between them. The CDR3 protein is CASSPAHHNIEQYF. CDR3 DNA sequence: TGTGCCAGCAGCCCCGCCCACCACAACATCGAGCAGTACTTC.

The rearrangement uses TRBV29-1 and TRBJ2-7; 8 nucleotides match TRBD1. There are 16 residues in the CDR3. V was clipped by 6 bases and J by 2 bases; unmatched bases: 15. From germline, CDR1 is SQVTM and CDR2 ANQGSEA. For the CDR3, the DNA is TGCAGCGTGTACCCCGGGACAGGTGATCCTACCTACGAGCAGTACTTC. Amino acid sequence: CSVYPGTGDPTYEQYF.

J is TRBJ1-2 and V is TRBV2, with a tentative D call TRBD1 (5 bases). This CDR3 spans 13 amino acids. From germline, CDR1 is SNHLY and CDR2 FYNNEI. Trimming took 6 bases from V and 7 from J, leaving 15 bases between them. CDR3: CASRGEWTRGYTF. The CDR3 DNA is TGTGCCAGCAGGGGGGAGTGGACGCGTGGCTACACCTTC. Variable domain in full (rest from reference TRBV2 and TRBJ1-2): EPEVTQTPSHQVTQMGQEVILRCVPISNHLYFYWYRQILGQKVEFLVSFYNNEISEKSEIFDDQFSVERPDGSNFTLKIRSTKLEDSAMYFCASRGEWTRGYTFGSGTRLTVV.

The chain recombines TRBV7-9 with TRBJ2-1; no clear D gene. The germline gives CDR1 SEHNR, CDR2 FQNEAQ (reference sequence). V was pared by 6 bases and J by 8 bases, with 14 bases between. This CDR3 has 13 amino acids. CDR3: CASSAGLGDEQFF. The CDR3 nucleotides are TGTGCCAGCAGTGCCGGCCTGGGTGATGAGCAGTTCTTC.

The J gene is TRBJ1-2, the V gene TRBV7-9; weak D call: TRBD1 (5 bases). The germline V gene encodes CDR1 SEHNR and CDR2 FQNEAQ (reference sequence). V was shortened by 5 bases and J by 8 bases, with 21 bases between the two germline ends. CDR3 length equals 15 residues. CDR3 sequence: CASSPWGLDRRGYTF. In nucleotides, the CDR3 is TGTGCCAGCAGCCCGTGGGGACTCGACAGAAGAGGCTACACCTTC.

The V and J genes are TRBV30 and TRBJ2-2; D call uncertain. This CDR3 spans 15 amino acids. Germline loops: CDR1 GTSNPN, CDR2 SVGIG (reference sequence). Trimming removed 3 bases at V and 4 bases at J, with 15 bases between. In DNA form, the CDR3 reads TGTGCCTGGAGAGGCGTGGTGACCTCCACCGGGGAGCTGTTTTTT. Translating gives CAWRGVVTSTGELFF.

The chain is built from TRBV29-1 and TRBJ2-7, with 7 positions matching TRBD2. V shed 2 bases, J shed 0 bases, and the junction held 4 bases outside the gene matches. The CDR3 has 14 residues. Germline CDR1 is SQVTM and CDR2 is ANQGSEA. The CDR3 loop reads CSVEISGLSYEQYF. The CDR3 bases are TGCAGCGTTGAAATTAGCGGGCTCTCCTACGAGCAGTACTTC.

The CDR3 sequence is CASSLGLAGGGEQYF. The CDR3 DNA reads as TGTGCCAGCAGTTTAGGGCTAGCGGGAGGAGGAGAGCAGTACTTC. The chain joins TRBV27 to TRBJ2-7; 11 bases fit TRBD2. Germline V gene lookup returns CDR1 MNHEY and CDR2 SMNVEV (reference sequence). The CDR3 runs 15 residues. The J segment lost 7 bases and the V segment lost 2 bases, leaving 7 bases of the junction unmatched.

The rearrangement joins TRBV10-2 to TRBJ1-1, with 8 nucleotides matching TRBD1. The V segment lost 6 bases and the J segment 11 bases; nucleotides outside the gene matches: 5. Germline values: CDR1 WSHSY, CDR2 SAAADI. This CDR3 has 11 residues. The CDR3 region is CASRDRVGAFF. The CDR3 DNA follows: TGCGCCAGCAGGGACAGGGTGGGGGCTTTCTTT.